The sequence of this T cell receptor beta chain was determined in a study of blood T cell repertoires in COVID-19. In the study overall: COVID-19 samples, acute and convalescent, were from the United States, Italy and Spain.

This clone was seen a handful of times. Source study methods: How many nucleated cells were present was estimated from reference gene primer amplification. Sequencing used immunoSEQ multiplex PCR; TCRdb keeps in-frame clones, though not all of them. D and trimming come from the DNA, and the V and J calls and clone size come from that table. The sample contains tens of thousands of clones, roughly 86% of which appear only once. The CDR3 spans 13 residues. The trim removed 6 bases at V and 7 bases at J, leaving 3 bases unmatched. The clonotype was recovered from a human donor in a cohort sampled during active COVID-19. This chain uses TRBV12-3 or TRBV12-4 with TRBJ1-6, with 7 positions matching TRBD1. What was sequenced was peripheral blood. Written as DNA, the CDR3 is TGTGCCAGCAGCCAGACAGGGAATTCACCCCTCCACTTT. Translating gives CASSQTGNSPLHF.